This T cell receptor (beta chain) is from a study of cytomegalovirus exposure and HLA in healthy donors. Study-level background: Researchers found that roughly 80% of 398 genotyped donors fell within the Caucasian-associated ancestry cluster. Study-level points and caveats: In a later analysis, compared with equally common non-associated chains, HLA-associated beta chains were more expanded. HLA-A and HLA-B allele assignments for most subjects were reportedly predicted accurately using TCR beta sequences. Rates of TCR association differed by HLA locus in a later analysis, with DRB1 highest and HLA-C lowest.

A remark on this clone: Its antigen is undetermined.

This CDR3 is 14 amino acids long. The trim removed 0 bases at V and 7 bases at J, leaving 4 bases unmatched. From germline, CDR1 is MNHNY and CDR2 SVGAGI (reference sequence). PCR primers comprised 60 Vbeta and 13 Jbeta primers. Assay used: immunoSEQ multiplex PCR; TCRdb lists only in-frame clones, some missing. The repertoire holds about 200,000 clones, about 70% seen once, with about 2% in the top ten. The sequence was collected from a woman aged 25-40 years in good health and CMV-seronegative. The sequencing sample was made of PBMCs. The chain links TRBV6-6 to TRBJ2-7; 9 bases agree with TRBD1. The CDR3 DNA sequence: TGTGCCAGCAGTTACTCGACGGGACAGGGAGAGCAGTACTTC. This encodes CASSYSTGQGEQYF.